One and the same sample provided the 2 T cell receptor beta chains below, sequenced in a study of shared clonotypes between healthy human individuals. Profiling relied on immunoSEQ multiplex PCR, and the TCRdb table lists in-frame clones only, not all of them. The sample gives millions of clones, 90% to 95% of which show up once; around 0.13% is in the top ten. Sequenced sample: naive CD4+ T cells sorted from blood. Noted subset: CD45RA+ positively selected. The receptors shown here come from a man younger than 35 in good health.

The CDR3 nucleotides are TGCGCCAGCAGCTTGCGACTCCAACGTCCCGGCAGCTCCTACAATGAGCAGTTCTTC. This gives the protein CASSLRLQRPGSSYNEQFF. The chain carries TRBV5-1 and TRBJ2-1, with D unresolved. This CDR3 is 19 amino acids long. V lost 1 base and J 0 bases, leaving 20 bases between the germline ends. Looked up from germline, CDR1 is SGHRS and CDR2 is YFSETQ.

The CDR3 region is CSAAPGSSYNSPLHF. CDR3 in DNA: TGCAGCGCTGCGCCAGGGAGCTCCTATAATTCACCCCTCCACTTT. V is TRBV29-1 and J is TRBJ1-6; TRBD1 might be the D (5 bases). Trimming took off 7 bases at V and 0 bases at J, with 13 bases between the two ends. Germline V lookup: CDR1 SQVTM, CDR2 ANQGSEA. This CDR3 region has 15 residues.